This T cell receptor (beta chain) is drawn from a study of blood T cells in healthy people across ages. Broader study findings: Higher diversity and more naive CD4+ cells were features of long-lived donors, compared to aged donors. Diversity figures based on one million T cells were deemed too low. Per million T cells, TCR beta diversity dropped about linearly as age rose.

To note about this clonotype: Its target is not known.

Then a second PCR, running about 7 to 11 cycles, was carried out with a sample-barcoded 5' primer and a J-beta primer mix. TCRdb passed the 5' RACE reads through MiXCR, listing each CDR3 protein once. Seen here are hundreds of thousands of distinct CDR3 sequences, 20% to 25% observed once, and the top ten hold about 3.6%. J lost 0 bases, V lost 3 bases, and 5 bases had no gene match. The CDR3 extends over 18 amino acids. Isolated PBMCs totaled at least 6.5 million in each sample. The sequencing input was blood. This clonotype was sampled from a man in his 70s in good health. The chain is built from TRBV12-3 or TRBV12-4 and TRBJ2-2, with TRBD2 matching over 12 bases. CDR3 sequence reads: CASSLGRTSGTNTGELFF. CDR3 nucleotides: TGTGCCAGCAGTTTGGGGAGGACTAGCGGGACGAACACCGGGGAGCTGTTTTTT.